The rows below give T cell receptor beta chains drawn from one sample of a study of OX40 agonist ivuxolimab in advanced cancers. Clones were read by immunoSEQ multiplex PCR, and TCRdb kept only the in-frame ones, dropping some. The sample gives some 10,000 clones, 77% of which show up once; approximately 30% is in the top ten. Here the sequenced sample was CD4+ or CD8+ T cells sorted from blood, taken in a trial of the OX40 agonist ivuxolimab. The receptors originated from an adult with an advanced solid tumor such as melanoma, head and neck, liver or kidney cancer. Each CDR3 is given with its conserved first and last residue. A D gene is named only where the DNA matches it firmly. Clone size is shown for a subset of rows, as once, few, many or a class of expanded clone.

clone_size: few
j_call: TRBJ2-1
d_call: TRBD2
v_call: TRBV6-1
cdr3_length: 15
cdr3_aa: CASTMTSGSYNEQFF
cdr3_nt: TGTGCCAGCACCATGACTAGCGGTTCCTACAATGAGCAGTTCTTC

clone_size: .
j_call: TRBJ2-7
d_call: TRBD1
v_call: TRBV2
cdr3_length: 15
cdr3_aa: CASSSEQGVSYEQYF
cdr3_nt: TGTGCCAGCAGCTCAGAACAGGGGGTATCCTACGAGCAGTACTTC

clone_size: .
j_call: TRBJ2-1
d_call: .
v_call: TRBV7-2
cdr3_length: 15
cdr3_aa: CASSLGVSSYNEQFF
cdr3_nt: TGTGCCAGCAGCTTAGGGGTGAGCTCCTACAATGAGCAGTTCTTC

clone_size: .
j_call: TRBJ1-5
d_call: .
v_call: TRBV7-2
cdr3_length: 13
cdr3_aa: CASSHSGLEPQHF
cdr3_nt: TGTGCCAGCAGCCACAGTGGCCTGGAACCCCAGCATTTT

clone_size: .
j_call: TRBJ2-2
d_call: .
v_call: TRBV5-1
cdr3_length: 15
cdr3_aa: CASSLRDSFPGELFF
cdr3_nt: TGCGCCAGCAGCTTGCGGGACTCGTTCCCCGGGGAGCTGTTTTTT

clone_size: .
j_call: TRBJ2-7
d_call: .
v_call: TRBV5-1
cdr3_length: 13
cdr3_aa: CASSFSSGYEQYF
cdr3_nt: TGCGCCAGCAGCTTTAGTAGCGGCTACGAGCAGTACTTC

clone_size: few
j_call: TRBJ1-5
d_call: .
v_call: TRBV19
cdr3_length: 16
cdr3_aa: CASSHLWVEGNQPQHF
cdr3_nt: TGTGCCAGTAGCCACCTCTGGGTGGAAGGGAATCAGCCCCAGCATTTT

clone_size: .
j_call: TRBJ1-2
d_call: TRBD1
v_call: TRBV5-1
cdr3_length: 14
cdr3_aa: CASSLGTGEEVYTF
cdr3_nt: TGCGCCAGCAGCCTCGGGACAGGGGAAGAGGTCTACACCTTC

clone_size: .
j_call: TRBJ2-3
d_call: .
v_call: TRBV27
cdr3_length: 12
cdr3_aa: CASSSGTDTQYF
cdr3_nt: TGTGCCAGCAGTTCCGGGACAGATACGCAGTATTTT

clone_size: once
j_call: TRBJ2-7
d_call: .
v_call: TRBV11-1
cdr3_length: 15
cdr3_aa: CASSQDGTPPYEQYF
cdr3_nt: TGTGCCAGCAGTCAAGACGGGACTCCCCCCTACGAGCAGTACTTC

clone_size: few
j_call: TRBJ1-5
d_call: .
v_call: TRBV28
cdr3_length: 16
cdr3_aa: CASSLWYSTVNQPQHF
cdr3_nt: TGTGCCAGCAGTTTATGGTACTCGACAGTTAATCAGCCCCAGCATTTT

clone_size: .
j_call: TRBJ1-5
d_call: .
v_call: TRBV30
cdr3_length: 14
cdr3_aa: CAWSVQQGGQPQHF
cdr3_nt: TGTGCCTGGAGTGTACAACAGGGCGGGCAGCCCCAGCATTTT

clone_size: .
j_call: TRBJ2-7
d_call: TRBD2
v_call: TRBV19
cdr3_length: 15
cdr3_aa: CASSPGTSIYYEQYF
cdr3_nt: TGTGCCAGTAGTCCCGGGACTAGCATCTACTACGAGCAGTACTTC

clone_size: .
j_call: TRBJ2-7
d_call: TRBD2
v_call: TRBV6-5
cdr3_length: 14
cdr3_aa: CASRNSGNGYEQYF
cdr3_nt: TGTGCCAGCAGAAATAGCGGGAATGGCTACGAGCAGTACTTC

clone_size: .
j_call: TRBJ1-5
d_call: .
v_call: TRBV4-1
cdr3_length: 16
cdr3_aa: CASSQSVTGRNQPQHF
cdr3_nt: TGCGCCAGCAGCCAATCTGTCACAGGGCGAAATCAGCCCCAGCATTTT

clone_size: .
j_call: TRBJ2-5
d_call: .
v_call: TRBV28
cdr3_length: 16
cdr3_aa: CASTPGGVSTQETQYF
cdr3_nt: TGTGCCAGCACCCCCGGCGGGGTATCAACGCAAGAGACCCAGTACTTC

clone_size: .
j_call: TRBJ2-7
d_call: .
v_call: TRBV13
cdr3_length: 11
cdr3_aa: CASSSTYEQYF
cdr3_nt: TGTGCCAGCAGCTCTACCTACGAGCAGTACTTC

clone_size: .
j_call: TRBJ2-1
d_call: TRBD2
v_call: TRBV7-3
cdr3_length: 15
cdr3_aa: CASSPGLAPYNEQFF
cdr3_nt: TGTGCCAGCAGCCCGGGACTAGCGCCATACAATGAGCAGTTCTTC

clone_size: .
j_call: TRBJ2-7
d_call: TRBD2
v_call: TRBV7-6
cdr3_length: 16
cdr3_aa: CASSLGTSGALDEQYF
cdr3_nt: TGTGCCAGCAGCTTAGGGACTAGCGGGGCCCTCGACGAGCAGTACTTC

clone_size: .
j_call: TRBJ2-7
d_call: TRBD1
v_call: TRBV15
cdr3_length: 18
cdr3_aa: CATSRVVPGTGKPYEQYF
cdr3_nt: TGTGCCACCAGCAGGGTCGTCCCCGGGACAGGGAAACCCTACGAGCAGTACTTC

clone_size: .
j_call: TRBJ1-1
d_call: TRBD1
v_call: TRBV6-1
cdr3_length: 15
cdr3_aa: CASSTLQGASAEAFF
cdr3_nt: TGTGCCAGCAGTACCTTACAGGGGGCCTCAGCTGAAGCTTTCTTT

clone_size: .
j_call: TRBJ2-1
d_call: TRBD1
v_call: TRBV4-1
cdr3_length: 15
cdr3_aa: CASTIEIGTANEQFF
cdr3_nt: TGCGCCAGCACCATCGAAATTGGGACAGCTAATGAGCAGTTCTTC

clone_size: .
j_call: TRBJ1-2
d_call: TRBD1
v_call: TRBV9
cdr3_length: 15
cdr3_aa: CASRSRGQVNYGYTF
cdr3_nt: TGTGCCAGCAGGTCCCGGGGACAGGTGAACTATGGCTACACCTTC

clone_size: .
j_call: TRBJ2-2
d_call: .
v_call: TRBV11-1
cdr3_length: 11
cdr3_aa: CASSFTGELFF
cdr3_nt: TGTGCCAGCAGCTTTACCGGGGAGCTGTTTTTT

clone_size: .
j_call: TRBJ2-1
d_call: .
v_call: TRBV19
cdr3_length: 14
cdr3_aa: CASSIVGYYNEQFF
cdr3_nt: TGTGCCAGTAGTATAGTGGGATATTACAATGAGCAGTTCTTC

clone_size: .
j_call: TRBJ2-7
d_call: .
v_call: TRBV27
cdr3_length: 15
cdr3_aa: CASSLSGQAIYEQYF
cdr3_nt: TGTGCCAGCAGTTTATCGGGGCAGGCTATCTACGAGCAGTACTTC

clone_size: .
j_call: TRBJ2-5
d_call: .
v_call: TRBV6-6
cdr3_length: 14
cdr3_aa: CASTDRVARETQYF
cdr3_nt: TGTGCCAGCACCGATCGGGTAGCACGGGAGACCCAGTACTTC

clone_size: .
j_call: TRBJ2-7
d_call: TRBD1
v_call: TRBV5-6
cdr3_length: 15
cdr3_aa: CASSSGRAGGREQYF
cdr3_nt: TGTGCCAGCAGCTCGGGGCGGGCAGGGGGTAGGGAGCAGTACTTC

clone_size: few
j_call: TRBJ2-7
d_call: TRBD1
v_call: TRBV28
cdr3_length: 15
cdr3_aa: CASSLVGQPASEQYF
cdr3_nt: TGTGCCAGCAGTTTAGTGGGACAGCCAGCTTCCGAGCAGTACTTC

clone_size: .
j_call: TRBJ2-7
d_call: TRBD2
v_call: TRBV6-1
cdr3_length: 15
cdr3_aa: CASSVLAGEDDEQYF
cdr3_nt: TGTGCCAGCAGTGTCCTAGCGGGAGAGGATGACGAGCAGTACTTC

clone_size: .
j_call: TRBJ2-1
d_call: .
v_call: TRBV5-6
cdr3_length: 17
cdr3_aa: CASSLYGGGRGGNEQFF
cdr3_nt: TGTGCCAGCAGCTTGTATGGAGGTGGGAGAGGTGGGAATGAGCAGTTCTTC

clone_size: .
j_call: TRBJ1-1
d_call: .
v_call: TRBV4-2
cdr3_length: 15
cdr3_aa: CASSQGRQVNTEAFF
cdr3_nt: TGTGCCAGCAGCCAAGGAAGACAGGTGAACACTGAAGCTTTCTTT

clone_size: .
j_call: TRBJ1-2
d_call: .
v_call: TRBV25-1
cdr3_length: 16
cdr3_aa: CASSLRGQEVGYGYTF
cdr3_nt: TGTGCCAGCAGTCTAAGGGGCCAGGAAGTGGGGTATGGCTACACCTTC

clone_size: .
j_call: TRBJ1-1
d_call: TRBD1
v_call: TRBV2
cdr3_length: 14
cdr3_aa: CASNLGQGDTEAFF
cdr3_nt: TGTGCCAGCAACCTGGGACAGGGGGACACTGAAGCTTTCTTT

clone_size: .
j_call: TRBJ2-2
d_call: TRBD1
v_call: TRBV2
cdr3_length: 17
cdr3_aa: CASSFTLDRVDTGELFF
cdr3_nt: TGTGCCAGCAGTTTTACCCTGGACAGGGTAGATACCGGGGAGCTGTTTTTT

clone_size: .
j_call: TRBJ2-7
d_call: .
v_call: TRBV11-3
cdr3_length: 14
cdr3_aa: CASSPGDGSYEQYF
cdr3_nt: TGTGCCAGCAGCCCGGGGGACGGTTCCTACGAGCAGTACTTC

clone_size: .
j_call: TRBJ2-7
d_call: .
v_call: TRBV28
cdr3_length: 14
cdr3_aa: CASSLSCYSYEQYF
cdr3_nt: TGTGCCAGCAGTTTAAGTTGCTACTCCTACGAGCAGTACTTC

clone_size: .
j_call: TRBJ2-7
d_call: TRBD1
v_call: TRBV13
cdr3_length: 14
cdr3_aa: CASSFEQGPAEQYF
cdr3_nt: TGTGCCAGCAGCTTTGAACAGGGGCCGGCCGAGCAGTACTTC

clone_size: .
j_call: TRBJ2-7
d_call: TRBD1
v_call: TRBV29-1
cdr3_length: 13
cdr3_aa: CSVGTGGGFEQYF
cdr3_nt: TGCAGCGTTGGCACAGGGGGCGGGTTCGAGCAGTACTTC

clone_size: .
j_call: TRBJ2-1
d_call: TRBD2
v_call: TRBV16
cdr3_length: 19
cdr3_aa: CASSRYPSELAGGNNEQFF
cdr3_nt: TGTGCCAGCAGCCGATACCCGAGTGAACTAGCGGGAGGGAACAATGAGCAGTTCTTC

clone_size: .
j_call: TRBJ2-5
d_call: .
v_call: TRBV7-9
cdr3_length: 15
cdr3_aa: CASSLAQGQLETQYF
cdr3_nt: TGTGCCAGCAGCTTAGCGCAAGGACAGTTAGAGACCCAGTACTTC

clone_size: .
j_call: TRBJ1-4
d_call: .
v_call: TRBV7-9
cdr3_length: 14
cdr3_aa: CASSLVQGNEKLFF
cdr3_nt: TGTGCCAGCAGCTTAGTTCAGGGGAATGAAAAACTGTTTTTT

clone_size: .
j_call: TRBJ2-1
d_call: TRBD2
v_call: TRBV7-9
cdr3_length: 19
cdr3_aa: CASSLAGTSGRPPYNEQFF
cdr3_nt: TGTGCCAGCAGCTTAGCTGGGACTAGCGGGAGGCCACCCTACAATGAGCAGTTCTTC

clone_size: .
j_call: TRBJ1-2
d_call: TRBD1
v_call: TRBV7-9
cdr3_length: 15
cdr3_aa: CASSLGQGTSYGYTF
cdr3_nt: TGTGCCAGCAGCTTAGGACAGGGAACCTCCTATGGCTACACCTTC

clone_size: .
j_call: TRBJ2-1
d_call: TRBD2
v_call: TRBV19
cdr3_length: 20
cdr3_aa: CASSNNLGTSGRFSYNEQFF
cdr3_nt: TGTGCCAGTAGTAACAATCTGGGGACTAGCGGGAGGTTTTCCTACAATGAGCAGTTCTTC

clone_size: once
j_call: TRBJ1-5
d_call: .
v_call: TRBV5-5
cdr3_length: 15
cdr3_aa: CASSLEGGRNQPQHF
cdr3_nt: TGTGCCAGCAGCTTGGAGGGGGGGAGAAATCAGCCCCAGCATTTT

clone_size: .
j_call: TRBJ2-2
d_call: .
v_call: TRBV27
cdr3_length: 14
cdr3_aa: CASSLGVNTGELFF
cdr3_nt: TGTGCCAGCAGTTTGGGGGTCAACACCGGGGAGCTGTTTTTT

clone_size: .
j_call: TRBJ1-2
d_call: .
v_call: TRBV7-9
cdr3_length: 15
cdr3_aa: CASSLGRGGQDGYTF
cdr3_nt: TGTGCCAGCAGCTTAGGTCGGGGGGGTCAGGATGGCTACACCTTC

clone_size: once
j_call: TRBJ2-3
d_call: TRBD2
v_call: TRBV7-9
cdr3_length: 16
cdr3_aa: CASSLEAGGYTDTQYF
cdr3_nt: TGTGCCAGCAGCTTAGAAGCGGGAGGGTACACAGATACGCAGTATTTT

clone_size: .
j_call: TRBJ2-2
d_call: TRBD1
v_call: TRBV5-6
cdr3_length: 14
cdr3_aa: CASSPTGATGELFF
cdr3_nt: TGTGCCAGCAGCCCGACAGGGGCCACCGGGGAGCTGTTTTTT